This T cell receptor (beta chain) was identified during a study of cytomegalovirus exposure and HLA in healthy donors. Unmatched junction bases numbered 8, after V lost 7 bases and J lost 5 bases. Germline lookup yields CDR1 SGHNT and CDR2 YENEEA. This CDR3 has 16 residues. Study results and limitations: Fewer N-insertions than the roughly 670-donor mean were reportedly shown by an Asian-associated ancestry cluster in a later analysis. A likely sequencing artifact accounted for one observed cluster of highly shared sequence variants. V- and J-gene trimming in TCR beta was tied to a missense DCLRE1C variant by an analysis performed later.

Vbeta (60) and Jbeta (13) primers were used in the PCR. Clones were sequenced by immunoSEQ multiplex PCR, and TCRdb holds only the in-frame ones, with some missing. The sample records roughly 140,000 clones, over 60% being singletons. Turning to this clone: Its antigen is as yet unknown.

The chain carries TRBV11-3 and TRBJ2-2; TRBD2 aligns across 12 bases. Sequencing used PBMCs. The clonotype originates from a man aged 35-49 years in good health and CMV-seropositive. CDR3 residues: CASKGGLAGTTGELFF. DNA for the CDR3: TGTGCCAGCAAAGGGGGACTAGCGGGTACAACCGGGGAGCTGTTTTTT. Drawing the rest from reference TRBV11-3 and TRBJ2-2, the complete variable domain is EAGVVQSPRYKIIEKKQPVAFWCNPISGHNTLYWYLQNLGQGPELLIRYENEEAVDDSQLPKDRFSAERLKGVDSTLKIQPAELGDSAVYLCASKGGLAGTTGELFFGEGSRLTVL.